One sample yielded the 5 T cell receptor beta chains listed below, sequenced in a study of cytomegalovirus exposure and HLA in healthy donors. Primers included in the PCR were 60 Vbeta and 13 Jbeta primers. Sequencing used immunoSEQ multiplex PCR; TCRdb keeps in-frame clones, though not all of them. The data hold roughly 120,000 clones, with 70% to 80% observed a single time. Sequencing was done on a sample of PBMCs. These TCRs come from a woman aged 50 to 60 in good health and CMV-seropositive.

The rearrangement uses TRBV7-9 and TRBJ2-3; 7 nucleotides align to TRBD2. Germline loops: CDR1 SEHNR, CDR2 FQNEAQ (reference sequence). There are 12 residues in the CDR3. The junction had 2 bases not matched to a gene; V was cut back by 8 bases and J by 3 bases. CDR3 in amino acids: CASGGVTDTQYF. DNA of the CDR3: TGTGCCAGCGGGGGGGTAACAGATACGCAGTATTTT.

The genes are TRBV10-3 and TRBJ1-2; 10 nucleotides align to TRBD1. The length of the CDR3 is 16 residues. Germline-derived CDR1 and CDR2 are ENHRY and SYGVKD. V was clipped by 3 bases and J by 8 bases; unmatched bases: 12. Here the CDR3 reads CAISDFPTGGIWGYTF. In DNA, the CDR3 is TGTGCCATCAGTGACTTTCCGACAGGGGGCATATGGGGCTACACCTTC.

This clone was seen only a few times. CDR3 loop: CASSQDLGQGETQYF. CDR3 bases: TGCGCCAGCAGCCAAGATCTTGGGCAGGGGGAGACCCAGTACTTC. The chain couples TRBV4-3 to TRBJ2-5, with a possible D match to TRBD1 (6 bases). CDR3 length: 15 amino acids. Germline V gene data show CDR1 as LGHNA and CDR2 as YSLEER. The ends were cut back, 0 bases at V and 5 bases at J, with 13 bases in the middle.

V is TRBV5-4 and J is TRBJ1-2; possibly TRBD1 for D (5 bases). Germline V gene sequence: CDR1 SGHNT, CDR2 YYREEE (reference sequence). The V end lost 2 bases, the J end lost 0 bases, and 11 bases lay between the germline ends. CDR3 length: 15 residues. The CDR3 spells CASSLRGPSNYGYTF. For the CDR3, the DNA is TGTGCCAGCAGCTTAAGGGGCCCTTCTAACTATGGCTACACCTTC. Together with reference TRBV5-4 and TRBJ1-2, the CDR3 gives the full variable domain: ETGVTQSPTHLIKTRGQQVTLRCSSQSGHNTVSWYQQALGQGPQFIFQYYREEENGRGNFPPRFSGLQFPNYSSELNVNALELDDSALYLCASSLRGPSNYGYTFGSGTRLTVV.

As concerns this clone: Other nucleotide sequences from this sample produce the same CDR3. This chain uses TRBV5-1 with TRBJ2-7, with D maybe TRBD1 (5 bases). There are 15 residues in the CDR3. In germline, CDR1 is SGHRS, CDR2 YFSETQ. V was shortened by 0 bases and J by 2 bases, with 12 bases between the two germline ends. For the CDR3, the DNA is TGCGCCAGCAGCTTGGACACGTCAGGGACCTACGAGCAGTACTTC. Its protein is CASSLDTSGTYEQYF.